The 28 T cell receptor beta chains below were found in one sample sequenced in a study of blood T cell repertoires in COVID-19. Profiling relied on immunoSEQ multiplex PCR, and the TCRdb table lists in-frame clones only, not all of them. Altogether 95,000 to 100,000 clones are present, around 80% being singletons, with the ten largest covering approximately 25%. Material for sequencing was peripheral blood. These receptors all stem from a human donor in a cohort sampled during active COVID-19.

Only a few counts were recorded for this clone. The chain combines TRBV6-1 with TRBJ1-1; D might be TRBD1 (6 bases). The CDR3 spans 14 residues. Germline lookup yields CDR1 MNHNS and CDR2 SASEGT. Trimming removed 3 bases from V and 4 bases from J, with 12 bases in between. The CDR3 DNA reads as TGTGCCAGCAGTGACCCGGGCAGGGGCACTGAAGCTTTCTTT. It yields the protein CASSDPGRGTEAFF.

This CDR3 is CASSYNFRVGHKNTEAFF. The CDR3 DNA is TGTGCCAGCAGCTACAATTTTAGGGTCGGACACAAAAACACTGAAGCTTTCTTT. V usage is TRBV7-8 and J usage is TRBJ1-1; D is possibly TRBD1 (5 bases). Trimming took off 4 bases at V and 2 bases at J, with 23 bases between the two ends. Germline-derived CDR1 and CDR2 are SGHVS and FQNEAQ. The CDR3 runs to 18 residues.

This clone was observed a handful of times. CDR3 coding DNA: TGTGCCAGCAGCCAAGGCCCGGGACTAGGTGCCTACAATGAGCAGTTCTTC. Translated: CASSQGPGLGAYNEQFF. J is TRBJ2-1 and V is TRBV3-1 (or the pseudogene TRBV3-2); 8 bases match TRBD2. The ends lost 1 base at V and 2 bases at J; junction bases unmatched: 7. The CDR3 spans 17 residues. The germline V gene encodes CDR1 LGHDT and CDR2 YNNKEL (reference sequence).

This clone was seen a few times. The CDR3 nucleotides read TGCGCCAGCAGCTTGGGGGCCTCAGGACAGTTAAATGATGGCTACACCTTC. Its translation: CASSLGASGQLNDGYTF. This chain uses TRBV5-1 with TRBJ1-2; TRBD1 is a possible D gene (6 bases). The V gene's germline CDR1 is SGHRS and CDR2 YFSETQ. The V end was cut by 0 bases, the J end by 6 bases, with 21 bases between. This CDR3 is 17 amino acids long.

V usage is TRBV19 and J usage is TRBJ1-2; possible D gene TRBD1, 6 bases. V lost 4 bases, J lost 8 bases, and 8 bases lay in between. This CDR3 has 11 amino acids. From germline, CDR1 is LNHDA and CDR2 SQIVND (reference sequence). CDR3 amino acids: CASSSQGGYTF. CDR3 in DNA: TGTGCCAGTAGTAGCCAGGGGGGCTACACCTTC.

The chain recombines TRBV6-6 with TRBJ2-5; the match to TRBD2 covers 8 bases. The ends lost 2 bases at V and 2 bases at J; junction bases unmatched: 4. The CDR3 consists of 15 residues. The germline CDR1 and CDR2 sequences are MNHNY and SVGAGI (reference sequence). The CDR3 nucleotides are TGTGCCAGCAGTTACAGGGCGGGAGGACAAGAGACCCAGTACTTC. Its protein is CASSYRAGGQETQYF.

The rearrangement links TRBV5-8 to TRBJ1-1; 9 bases line up with TRBD1. V lost 5 bases, J lost 5 bases, and 7 bases stayed unmatched. Germline CDR1 reads SGHTS; CDR2 reads YDEGEE. The CDR3 is made up of 14 amino acids. The CDR3 sequence: CASREAGTGTEAFF. In DNA, the CDR3 is TGTGCCAGCAGGGAAGCCGGGACAGGGACTGAAGCTTTCTTT. Together with reference TRBV5-8 and TRBJ1-1, the CDR3 gives the full variable domain: EAGVTQSPTHLIKTRGQQATLRCSPISGHTSVYWYQQALGLGLQFLLWYDEGEERNRGNFPPRFSGRQFPNYSSELNVNALELEDSALYLCASREAGTGTEAFFGQGTRLTVV.

The chain is built from TRBV15 and TRBJ2-3; TRBD2 is a possible D gene (6 bases). V dropped 5 bases and J dropped 0 bases, with 15 bases sitting between them. CDR1 is LNHNV, CDR2 YYDKDF, per germline (reference sequence). The CDR3 extends over 16 amino acids. The CDR3 DNA is TGTGCCACCAGCGTAGGGCGGGGCTCTAGCACAGATACGCAGTATTTT. It specifies CATSVGRGSSTDTQYF.

This clone has only one observation. The chain recombines TRBV3-1 (or the pseudogene TRBV3-2) with TRBJ2-7; a possible D gene is TRBD1 (7 bases). V dropped 0 bases and J dropped 3 bases, with 15 bases sitting between them. Per the germline V gene, CDR1 is LGHDT and CDR2 is YNNKEL (reference sequence). The CDR3 length is 16 residues. CDR3 in amino acids: CASSQDQGEVDYEQYF. The CDR3 region has the DNA TGTGCCAGCAGCCAAGATCAGGGGGAGGTGGACTACGAGCAGTACTTC.

This chain connects TRBV7-6 to TRBJ1-4, with 7 bases matching TRBD1. Germline values: CDR1 SGHVS, CDR2 FNYEAQ. The CDR3 is 15 amino acids. After removal of 4 bases from V and 1 base from J, the junction contained 3 bases not matched to a gene. In DNA, the CDR3 is TGTGCCAGCAGCTCTAGGACAGGAACTAATGAAAAACTGTTTTTT. It yields the protein CASSSRTGTNEKLFF.

V gene TRBV25-1 combines with J gene TRBJ2-3; 9 nucleotides align to TRBD1. The V gene end was trimmed by 7 bases and the J gene end by 1 base; junction bases not matched to a gene: 6. The CDR3 consists of 15 residues. Germline V gene lookup returns CDR1 MGHDK and CDR2 SYGVNS. The CDR3 here is CASTRGTGRTDTQYF. DNA of the CDR3: TGTGCCAGCACACGCGGGACAGGGCGCACAGATACGCAGTATTTT.

V and J are TRBV29-1 and TRBJ1-1; D is ambiguous. The CDR3 extends over 12 amino acids. Per germline, CDR1 SQVTM and CDR2 ANQGSEA. Deletions cut 7 bases from V and 1 base from J, with 10 bases between. The CDR3 loop is CSGFRENTEAFF. The CDR3 nucleotides are TGCAGCGGTTTTAGAGAGAACACTGAAGCTTTCTTT.

The CDR3 spells CASSQGGFGNSPLHF. CDR3 bases: TGTGCCAGCAGCCAGGGTGGGTTTGGCAATTCACCCCTCCACTTT. The chain combines TRBV11-3 with TRBJ1-6; possibly TRBD1 for D (5 bases). This CDR3 contains 15 residues. The V end was cut by 5 bases, the J end by 7 bases, with 15 bases between. CDR1 and CDR2 from the germline V gene are SGHNT and YENEEA. Full variable domain (outside the CDR3, taken from reference TRBV11-3 and TRBJ1-6): EAGVVQSPRYKIIEKKQPVAFWCNPISGHNTLYWYLQNLGQGPELLIRYENEEAVDDSQLPKDRFSAERLKGVDSTLKIQPAELGDSAVYLCASSQGGFGNSPLHFGNGTRLTVT.

This rearrangement joins TRBV11-2 to TRBJ2-7; tentatively, D is TRBD2 (5 bases). The length of the CDR3 is 15 residues. Trimming removed 4 bases at V and 3 bases at J, with 16 bases between. The germline CDR1 and CDR2 sequences are SGHAT and FQNNGV. As DNA, the CDR3 is TGTGCCAGCAGCTCAAATTACGGACTGAGCTACGAGCAGTACTTC. Translated: CASSSNYGLSYEQYF.

The chain employs TRBV10-1 and TRBJ2-7; perhaps TRBD2 as D (6 bases). V lost 3 bases and J lost 1, with 19 bases in between. CDR3 size: 17 residues. CDR1 is WNHNN, CDR2 SYGVQD, per germline (reference sequence). CDR3 DNA: TGCGCCAGCAGTGATACGGGAGCCCCCGGGATGTCCTACGAGCAGTACTTC. This translates into CASSDTGAPGMSYEQYF.

CDR3 protein: CASSETVNTEAFF. The CDR3 DNA is TGTGCCAGCAGTGAAACAGTGAACACTGAAGCTTTCTTT. V is TRBV6-1 and J is TRBJ1-1; D gene unclear. The CDR3 contains 13 residues. The germline V and J ends were trimmed by 2 bases and 0 bases, with 4 bases remaining between them. The germline CDR1 and CDR2 sequences are MNHNS and SASEGT.

This clone was observed a handful of times. V gene TRBV10-1 combines with J gene TRBJ2-4, with 7 bases matching TRBD2. The CDR3 spans 14 residues. The trim removed 7 bases at V and 8 bases at J, leaving 11 bases unmatched. Germline assignment: CDR1 WNHNN and CDR2 SYGVQD (reference sequence). CDR3: CASNKREVVDIQYF. In DNA, the CDR3 is TGCGCCAGCAATAAACGGGAGGTTGTTGACATTCAGTACTTC.

The genes are TRBV27 and TRBJ2-1; TRBD2 agrees at 14 bases. The V gene's germline CDR1 is MNHEY and CDR2 SMNVEV (reference sequence). The CDR3 runs 16 residues. J was trimmed by 8 bases and V by 5 bases; bases with no gene match: 8. In nucleotides, the CDR3 is TGTGCCAGCAGTCCCCGACTAGCGGGAGGGCCGGATGAGCAGTTCTTC. This translates into CASSPRLAGGPDEQFF.

This chain connects TRBV2 to TRBJ2-3; perhaps TRBD1 as D (5 bases). CDR3 size: 13 residues. V gave up 6 bases and J gave up 3 bases, with 10 bases separating them. The germline gives CDR1 SNHLY, CDR2 FYNNEI. The CDR3 bases are TGTGCCAGCAGGAGACAGACAACAGATACGCAGTATTTT. Translation: CASRRQTTDTQYF.

The gene calls are TRBV2 and TRBJ1-6, with no clear D. V gave up 2 bases and J gave up 10 bases, with 15 bases separating them. The CDR3 runs 15 residues. In germline, CDR1 is SNHLY, CDR2 FYNNEI. The CDR3 DNA follows: TGTGCCAGCAGTGAAATTTCTCGTGACGGGTCACCCCTCCACTTT. It is translated as CASSEISRDGSPLHF.

This clone was seen a few times. This sequence joins TRBV27 and TRBJ1-6, with D possibly TRBD1 on 6 matching bases. The CDR3 totals 14 residues. Germline values: CDR1 MNHEY, CDR2 SMNVEV (reference sequence). V was cut by 2 bases and J by 4 bases, with 6 bases left in between. CDR3 DNA: TGTGCCAGCAGTTTAGGGACATATAATTCACCCCTCCACTTT. Translated, it gives CASSLGTYNSPLHF.

V gene TRBV2 combines with J gene TRBJ2-7; TRBD1 might be the D (5 bases). Germline lookup yields CDR1 SNHLY and CDR2 FYNNEI. CDR3 length equals 13 residues. Trimming removed 7 bases at V and 6 bases at J, with 16 bases between. The CDR3 here is CASTQGFSSEQYF. CDR3 nucleotides: TGTGCCAGCACCCAGGGTTTTTCGAGCGAGCAGTACTTC.

This clone was picked up one time. The chain links TRBV28 to TRBJ2-2; 12 bases are a match to TRBD2. This CDR3 is built from 15 residues. J gave up 8 bases and V 4 bases, and 5 bases lay outside the gene matches. Germline lookup yields CDR1 MDHEN and CDR2 SYDVKM. The CDR3 region has the DNA TGTGCCAGCAGTTCCCTAGCGGGAGGGCTTGGGGAGCTGTTTTTT. This translates into CASSSLAGGLGELFF.

This clone was picked up a small number of times. The V call is TRBV6-6, the J call TRBJ2-7; possibly TRBD2 for D (6 bases). The CDR3 runs to 13 residues. In germline, CDR1 is MNHNY, CDR2 SVGAGI (reference sequence). The ends were cut back, 5 bases at V and 3 bases at J, with 11 bases in the middle. Written as DNA, the CDR3 is TGTGCCAGCAGTCCCGGGACTCACTACGAGCAGTACTTC. Translation gives CASSPGTHYEQYF.

This chain uses TRBV19 with TRBJ1-1; no clear D. Trimming stripped 3 bases from V and 7 bases from J, with 6 bases between. This CDR3 is 11 amino acids long. CDR1 and CDR2 (germline): LNHDA, SQIVND (reference sequence). CDR3 in amino acids: CASSIRGEAFF. The CDR3 DNA sequence: TGTGCCAGTAGTATCCGCGGTGAAGCTTTCTTT.

The count of this clone is one. CDR3: CASSLDRVETQYF. CDR3 sequence (DNA): TGTGCCAGCAGCCTAGACAGGGTAGAGACCCAGTACTTC. The rearrangement links TRBV12-3 or TRBV12-4 to TRBJ2-5, with TRBD1 matching over 7 bases. The V and J ends lost 6 bases and 4 bases, in that order; junction bases with no gene match: 5. There are 13 residues in the CDR3.

In DNA form, the CDR3 reads TGCGCCAGCAGCCAAGACTTGACAGGGGCGGTCTACAATGAGCAGTTCTTC. This gives the protein CASSQDLTGAVYNEQFF. The V gene is TRBV4-3, the J gene TRBJ2-1; 8 bases fit TRBD1. After removal of 0 bases from V and 3 bases from J, the junction contained 7 bases not matched to a gene. CDR1 and CDR2 from the germline V gene are LGHNA and YSLEER. This CDR3 has 17 residues.

The chain is built from TRBV25-1 and TRBJ1-3, with D maybe TRBD1 (5 bases). V was cut by 2 bases and J by 9 bases, with 8 bases left in between. The CDR3 spans 12 residues. Germline assignment: CDR1 MGHDK and CDR2 SYGVNS. CDR3 bases: TGTGCCAGCAGTGAACTGGGGGGCACCATATATTTT. Its translation is CASSELGGTIYF.